Listed here are 30 T cell receptor beta chains from one sample, sequenced in a study of cytomegalovirus exposure and HLA in healthy donors (dated by TCRdb to the late 2010s). Receptor libraries were prepared by the immunoSEQ multiplex PCR assay. For the multiplex PCR, a mixture combining 60 forward primers for TCR Vbeta segments and 13 reverse primers for TCR Jbeta segments was used. Sourced from immuneACCESS, this table was stored by TCRdb with only in-frame sequences that have V and J called. A share of the clones is absent; for the studies checked, an unresolved V gene accounts for under half, and the remainder has no known explanation. The sample table records approximately 190,000 clones; over 80% of these occur just once. 1.3% of the sample goes to the ten largest clones. The sequenced material came from PBMCs. The source is a young man in good health and CMV-seronegative.

CDR3 region: CASSPHPSGGTYNEQFF. CDR3 nucleotide sequence: TGTGCCAGCAGCCCCCACCCAAGCGGGGGTACCTACAATGAGCAGTTCTTC. The rearrangement uses TRBV21-1 and TRBJ2-1; the D call in the table, TRBD2, was not verified against the DNA. TRBV21-1 is a pseudogene locus. The CDR3 covers 17 residues.

This chain connects TRBV28 to TRBJ2-5; 7 positions match TRBD2. The trim removed 4 bases at V and 3 bases at J, leaving 5 bases unmatched. This CDR3 has 14 amino acids. Germline CDR1 and CDR2: MDHEN and SYDVKM. The CDR3 DNA is TGTGCCAGCAGTTCGGGGGGACCCGAAGAGACCCAGTACTTC. Protein: CASSSGGPEETQYF.

Here the CDR3 reads CASSLRAPGQGREDTQYF. Here the CDR3 DNA reads TGTGCCAGCAGCTTAAGGGCACCGGGACAGGGAAGAGAAGATACGCAGTATTTT. The rearrangement uses TRBV11-1 and TRBJ2-3, with TRBD1 matching over 9 bases. The V gene's germline CDR1 is SGHAT and CDR2 FQDESV (reference sequence). Trimming removed 2 bases from V and 5 bases from J; junction bases left unmatched: 14. CDR3 length: 18 residues.

The V gene is TRBV4-2, the J gene TRBJ2-1, with 7 nucleotides matching TRBD2. The CDR3 has 19 residues. Trimming took 4 bases from V and 0 from J; bases not matched to a gene: 15. Germline CDR1 is LGHNA and CDR2 is YNFKEQ. CDR3 in amino acids: CASSLAAGDRQSSYNEQFF. CDR3 sequence (DNA): TGTGCCAGCAGCCTTGCCGCGGGGGACCGTCAAAGCTCCTACAATGAGCAGTTCTTC.

This clone occurred once. The chain recombines TRBV28 with TRBJ1-1; 8 bases match TRBD1. Germline CDR1 and CDR2: MDHEN and SYDVKM. The V segment lost 6 bases and the J segment 5 bases; nucleotides outside the gene matches: 8. The CDR3 is 14 amino acids. This CDR3 reads CASSLGQVLTEAFF. The CDR3 coding sequence is TGTGCCAGCAGCCTGGGACAGGTCCTTACTGAAGCTTTCTTT.

To note about this clone: Other DNA sequences in the sample encode the same CDR3. The rearrangement uses TRBV18 and TRBJ1-1, with D unresolved. V lost 3 bases to trimming and J lost 1 base, with 6 bases between them. The germline CDR1 and CDR2 sequences are KGHSH and LQKENI. This CDR3 has 13 amino acids. CDR3 amino acids: CASSPGQNTEAFF. For the CDR3, the DNA is TGTGCCAGCTCACCTGGGCAGAACACTGAAGCTTTCTTT.

This clone has just a few counts. The V and J genes are TRBV5-4 and TRBJ1-1; D gene uncertain. CDR1 SGHNT and CDR2 YYREEE come from the germline V gene (reference sequence). V lost 4 bases and J lost 6, with 13 bases in between. The CDR3 consists of 13 residues. The CDR3 is CASSPLSRSEAFF. DNA for the CDR3: TGTGCCAGCAGCCCCTTGTCGAGATCTGAAGCTTTCTTT.

This chain uses TRBV5-1 with TRBJ1-6, with D perhaps matching TRBD1 (6 bases). This CDR3 contains 16 residues. Per germline, CDR1 SGHRS and CDR2 YFSETQ. With 4 bases removed from V and 1 base from J, the gap between germline ends came to 12 bases. The CDR3 sequence: CASSARTGSYNSPLHF. The CDR3 DNA reads as TGCGCCAGCAGCGCTCGAACAGGGTCCTATAATTCACCCCTCCACTTT.

This sequence joins TRBV11-2 and TRBJ2-7; 7 bases match TRBD2. From germline, CDR1 is SGHAT and CDR2 FQNNGV. The CDR3 sequence is 15 residues long. The junction had 7 bases not matched to a gene; V was cut back by 5 bases and J by 0 bases. The CDR3 bases are TGTGCCAGCAGCCCTAGCGGAATCGACTCCTACGAGCAGTACTTC. This translates into CASSPSGIDSYEQYF.

The CDR3 DNA follows: TGTGCCAGCAGTTTCGCTAACCGCAATGAGCAGTTCTTC. Translating gives CASSFANRNEQFF. This chain links TRBV28 with TRBJ2-1; D unclear. V dropped 3 bases and J dropped 6 bases, with 9 bases sitting between them. The CDR3 has 13 residues. Germline V gives CDR1 MDHEN, CDR2 SYDVKM.

This chain joins TRBV4-3 and TRBJ2-2; the D is unclear. This CDR3 contains 16 residues. V was shortened by 1 base and J by 5 bases, with 14 bases between the two germline ends. CDR1 and CDR2 (germline): LGHNA, YSLEER. The CDR3 sequence: CASSQGLIDLTGELFF. The CDR3 coding sequence is TGCGCCAGCAGCCAAGGCCTCATAGACTTAACCGGGGAGCTGTTTTTT.

V and J are TRBV5-1 and TRBJ2-7, with 8 bases aligning to TRBD1. CDR1 and CDR2 from the germline V gene are SGHRS and YFSETQ. V shed 4 bases and J 5 bases; nucleotides not matched to a gene: 5. This CDR3 is 13 amino acids long. The CDR3 is CASSTGQGHEQYF. The CDR3 nucleotides are TGCGCCAGCAGCACCGGACAGGGCCACGAGCAGTACTTC. The full variable domain, its missing parts supplied by reference TRBV5-1 and TRBJ2-7, is KAGVTQTPRYLIKTRGQQVTLSCSPISGHRSVSWYQQTPGQGLQFLFEYFSETQRNKGNFPGRFSGRQFSNSRSEMNVSTLELGDSALYLCASSTGQGHEQYFGPGTRLTVT.

The chain combines TRBV18 with TRBJ1-5, with a weak D call TRBD1 (5 bases). Looked up from germline, CDR1 is KGHSH and CDR2 is LQKENI. This CDR3 is 15 amino acids long. V was cut by 4 bases and J by 4 bases, with 14 bases left in between. Here the CDR3 DNA reads TGTGCCAGCTCACGGGCCGCGCAGGGAAATCAGCCCCAGCATTTT. It codes for CASSRAAQGNQPQHF.

The CDR3 region is CATSNFGGANTEAFF. The CDR3 nucleotides are TGTGCCACCAGCAATTTTGGGGGGGCGAACACTGAAGCTTTCTTT. The chain couples TRBV15 to TRBJ1-1, with a tentative D call TRBD1 (6 bases). Germline V gives CDR1 LNHNV, CDR2 YYDKDF (reference sequence). Trimming left V 4 bases short and J 1 base short, with 13 bases between. The CDR3 runs to 15 residues.

The chain uses TRBV15 and TRBJ1-1; D possibly corresponds to TRBD1 (5 bases). Germline-derived CDR1 and CDR2 are LNHNV and YYDKDF (reference sequence). The V gene lost 3 bases and the J gene lost 3 bases, with 14 bases spanning the gap. CDR3 length equals 15 residues. CDR3 sequence reads: CATSSLRQTHTEAFF. The CDR3 bases are TGTGCCACCAGCAGTCTCCGACAGACACACACTGAAGCTTTCTTT.

The CDR3 DNA reads TGTGCCAGCAGTTTCGGATCGTGGGGGGGCGAGGGGGGCGAGCAGTACTTC. This translates into CASSFGSWGGEGGEQYF. The chain uses TRBV27 and TRBJ2-7; maybe TRBD2 (7 bases). Trimming stripped 3 bases from V and 6 bases from J, with 24 bases between. CDR1 and CDR2 from the germline V gene are MNHEY and SMNVEV (reference sequence). This CDR3 has 17 residues.

This chain connects TRBV7-9 to TRBJ2-5; D is perhaps TRBD1 (6 bases). Trimming stripped 5 bases from V and 0 bases from J, with 19 bases between. The V gene's germline CDR1 is SEHNR and CDR2 FQNEAQ (reference sequence). The CDR3 contains 17 residues. The CDR3 region is CASSEQGKGINQETQYF. The CDR3 DNA follows: TGTGCCAGCAGCGAACAGGGAAAAGGGATAAACCAAGAGACCCAGTACTTC.

CDR3 loop: CASRPDRTGVYGYTF. Here the CDR3 DNA reads TGTGCCAGCAGACCTGACCGGACAGGAGTGTATGGCTACACCTTC. The rearrangement links TRBV4-2 to TRBJ1-2, with 7 bases identical to TRBD1. The junction had 12 bases not matched to a gene; V was cut back by 6 bases and J by 5 bases. Germline CDR1 reads LGHNA; CDR2 reads YNFKEQ. This CDR3 has 15 amino acids.

Only a few counts were recorded for this clone. This chain connects TRBV4-3 to TRBJ2-1, with TRBD2 identical over 7 bases. CDR3 length: 18 residues. The germline V gene has CDR1 LGHNA and CDR2 YSLEER. V was clipped by 3 bases and J by 5 bases; unmatched bases: 16. The CDR3 spells CASSQEFFGLVANNEQFF. The DNA for the CDR3 is TGCGCCAGCAGCCAGGAATTCTTCGGACTAGTCGCAAACAATGAGCAGTTCTTC.

CDR3 protein: CASSNKGLANQIQYF. CDR3 nucleotide sequence: TGTGCCAGCAGCAATAAGGGACTAGCTAACCAGATTCAGTACTTC. V is TRBV21-1 and J is TRBJ2-4; the table names TRBD2, a call not compared with the DNA. TRBV21-1 is noted as a pseudogene. The CDR3 is 15 residues long.

The V call is TRBV7-2, the J call TRBJ1-5; 10 bases map to TRBD1. Germline V gene lookup returns CDR1 SGHTA and CDR2 FQGNSA. Losses at the gene ends were 5 bases for V and 7 bases for J; bases not matched to a gene: 5. This CDR3 has 14 residues. The CDR3 coding sequence is TGTGCCAGCAGCCCGACAGGGGGCGGACAGCCCCAGCATTTT. This translates into CASSPTGGGQPQHF.

A few counts support this clone. The gene calls are TRBV28 and TRBJ1-1; no definite D call. This CDR3 has 13 residues. Trimming pared 2 bases from V and 3 bases from J, leaving 7 bases between. Germline-derived CDR1 and CDR2 are MDHEN and SYDVKM. Written as DNA, the CDR3 is TGTGCCAGCAGTTTACAGGAGGACACTGAAGCTTTCTTT. It yields the protein CASSLQEDTEAFF.

The chain combines TRBV4-3 with TRBJ1-1, with TRBD1 matching over 7 bases. The CDR3 is made up of 16 amino acids. The ends lost 1 base at V and 1 base at J; junction bases unmatched: 6. CDR1 LGHNA and CDR2 YSLEER come from the germline V gene. The CDR3 protein is CASSQVRGQTNTEAFF. The CDR3 nucleotides are TGCGCCAGCAGCCAAGTCCGGGGACAGACGAACACTGAAGCTTTCTTT.

This clone is a singleton in its sample. The V call is TRBV19, the J call TRBJ1-2, with D unresolved. The germline V and J ends were trimmed by 4 bases and 2 bases, with 11 bases remaining between them. Germline loops: CDR1 LNHDA, CDR2 SQIVND (reference sequence). The CDR3 covers 14 residues. CDR3 protein: CASSKDYINYGYTF. The DNA for the CDR3 is TGTGCCAGTAGTAAGGACTATATCAACTATGGCTACACCTTC.

The chain recombines TRBV5-5 with TRBJ2-1; TRBD2 matches at 8 bases. Germline CDR1 and CDR2: SGHKS and YYEKEE (reference sequence). With 5 bases clipped from V and 2 bases from J, the junction kept 6 bases outside the gene matches. CDR3 size: 15 residues. The CDR3 sequence is CASSSAGGTYNEQFF. In nucleotides, the CDR3 is TGTGCCAGCAGTTCTGCGGGGGGCACCTACAATGAGCAGTTCTTC.

The chain's CDR3 is CASTGHQTQYF. The DNA of the CDR3 is TGTGCCAGCACAGGTCACCAGACCCAGTACTTC. The V gene is TRBV6-1, the J gene TRBJ2-5; D is unresolved. This CDR3 has 11 amino acids. Germline assignment: CDR1 MNHNS and CDR2 SASEGT. Trimming took 7 bases from V and 6 from J, leaving 9 bases between them.

V usage is TRBV19 and J usage is TRBJ1-5; the D gene is possibly TRBD1 (5 bases). CDR1 LNHDA and CDR2 SQIVND come from the germline V gene (reference sequence). The V gene lost 4 bases and the J gene lost 0 bases, with 10 bases spanning the gap. The CDR3 contains 15 residues. This CDR3 is CASSTGGYSNQPQHF. The CDR3 coding sequence is TGTGCCAGTAGTACGGGGGGATATAGCAATCAGCCCCAGCATTTT.

CDR3 sequence: CASSLERPDSYEQYF. The DNA of the CDR3 is TGTGCCAGCAGCTTGGAGAGGCCCGACTCCTACGAGCAGTACTTC. V is TRBV5-7 and J is TRBJ2-7, with D unclear. TRBV5-7 is reported as an ORF; its role is uncertain. This CDR3 is built from 15 residues. V lost 0 bases and J lost 0, with 10 bases in between.

A word on this clone: An end of the junction differs from the germline gene, which may be a read error. This chain links TRBV7-9 with TRBJ2-7, with 8 bases matching TRBD1. The CDR3 covers 16 residues. Germline V gene sequence: CDR1 SEHNR, CDR2 FQNEAQ (reference sequence). CDR3 DNA: TGTTCCAGCAGCCGAAGCGCAGACAGGGGTGTCTACGAGCAGTACTTC. Translating gives CSSSRSADRGVYEQYF.

This clone appeared a few times. The chain carries TRBV2 and TRBJ2-3; D is unclear. In germline, CDR1 is SNHLY, CDR2 FYNNEI. The CDR3 is made up of 12 amino acids. The ends were cut back, 3 bases at V and 6 bases at J, with 7 bases in the middle. Written as DNA, the CDR3 is TGTGCCAGCAGTGATATGAGGGATACGCAGTATTTT. This encodes CASSDMRDTQYF.